This T cell receptor (beta chain) was recorded in a study of blood T cell repertoires in COVID-19. Study-wide context: Samples taken during acute and convalescent COVID-19 were collected in the United States, Italy and Spain.

The CDR3 contains 18 residues. Germline V gene data show CDR1 as SGHVS and CDR2 as FQNEAQ. V was trimmed by 3 bases and J by 5 bases, leaving 23 bases between them. TCRdb's copy holds only in-frame clones and misses some; the assay was immunoSEQ multiplex PCR. The sample shows over 250,000 clones, about 88% of them seen only once. Patients at the Seattle site were enrolled during active infection and followed longitudinally. This TCR was recovered from a human donor with COVID-19, enrolled during active disease. The donor label of this sample is uncertain. The source material was peripheral blood. This chain uses TRBV7-8 with TRBJ2-1, with a tentative D call TRBD2 (7 bases). The CDR3 spells CASSFKAGLPGTHNEQFF. The CDR3 DNA reads TGTGCCAGCAGCTTTAAAGCGGGACTTCCCGGGACACACAATGAGCAGTTCTTC.